This T cell receptor (beta chain) was identified in a study of OX40 agonist ivuxolimab in advanced cancers. Study-level information: The dose of intravenous ivuxolimab that patients received every 2 weeks ranged from 0.01 to 10 mg/kg. The group had a mean age of about 60 years, ranged from about 20 to 80, and was around 86% male.

Here immunoSEQ multiplex PCR was the method, and the copy in TCRdb shows in-frame clones only, minus some. Among about 54,000 clones, less than 95% were seen once, and the ten largest hold over 7.5%. The germline V gene encodes CDR1 MDHEN and CDR2 SYDVKM. Trimming removed 7 bases from V and 2 bases from J, with 24 bases in between. The CDR3 is 17 amino acids. The sample consisted of CD4+ or CD8+ T cells sorted from blood, taken in a trial of the OX40 agonist ivuxolimab. This clonotype was obtained from an adult with an advanced solid tumor such as melanoma, head and neck, liver or kidney cancer. This sequence joins TRBV28 and TRBJ2-7, with D possibly TRBD2 on 6 matching bases. As DNA, the CDR3 is TGTGCCAGCATTGGGATTTGGGGGGTAATCACCCCCTACGAGCAGTACTTC. Translation: CASIGIWGVITPYEQYF.